The 31 T cell receptor beta chains listed next were all sequenced from one sample in a study of OX40 agonist ivuxolimab in advanced cancers. Library generation was performed with the immunoSEQ multiplex PCR assay. Not all clones reach the TCRdb copy of this immuneACCESS table, which keeps in-frame sequences only. Checked studies attribute under half of the gap to unresolved V genes and leave the rest unexplained. In all, the sample holds 13,000 or so clones, and 75% to 90% of those were seen once. The leading ten clones occupy about 40% of the sample. This specimen consisted of CD4+ or CD8+ T cells sorted from blood, obtained in a trial of the OX40 agonist ivuxolimab. The receptor source for this set is an adult with an advanced solid tumor such as melanoma, head and neck, liver or kidney cancer.

This clone came up once. The chain has TRBV5-6 and TRBJ1-5; perhaps TRBD1 as D (6 bases). CDR1 and CDR2 from the germline V gene are SGHDT and YYEEEE. V was clipped by 2 bases and J by 7 bases, with 16 bases between them. CDR3 length: 15 amino acids. Here the CDR3 reads CASSLAGGAGQPQHF. CDR3 coding DNA: TGTGCCAGCAGCTTAGCCGGGGGCGCCGGGCAGCCCCAGCATTTT.

The chain couples TRBV2 to TRBJ2-7; D gene ambiguous. The ends were cut back, 7 bases at V and 2 bases at J, with 12 bases in the middle. CDR3 length: 13 residues. CDR1 and CDR2 from the germline V gene are SNHLY and FYNNEI. CDR3 residues: CASNIQPAYEQYF. As DNA, the CDR3 is TGTGCCAGCAACATTCAGCCGGCCTACGAGCAGTACTTC.

The chain combines TRBV28 with TRBJ2-7; no definite D call. Germline CDR1 and CDR2: MDHEN and SYDVKM. CDR3 length: 11 residues. Deletions cut 6 bases from V and 0 bases from J, with 3 bases between. This chain's CDR3 is CASSYSYEQYF. For the CDR3, the DNA is TGTGCCAGCAGCTACTCCTACGAGCAGTACTTC.

The chain has TRBV19 and TRBJ2-3; the D is unclear. The CDR3 contains 15 residues. V was shortened by 2 bases and J by 6 bases, with 15 bases between the two germline ends. Germline lookup yields CDR1 LNHDA and CDR2 SQIVND (reference sequence). CDR3 amino acids: CASSIIGKGPDTQYF. CDR3 DNA sequence: TGTGCCAGTAGTATAATCGGAAAGGGCCCCGATACGCAGTATTTT.

CDR3 bases: TGTGCCAGCAGTGAAGGTGGGGGACAGGGGGTTCGGGATACGCAGTATTTT. Translated: CASSEGGGQGVRDTQYF. This chain joins TRBV6-1 and TRBJ2-3; 11 nucleotides agree with TRBD1. The length of the CDR3 is 17 residues. The V segment lost 1 base and the J segment 6 bases; nucleotides outside the gene matches: 9. In germline, CDR1 is MNHNS, CDR2 SASEGT.

The rearrangement uses TRBV28 and TRBJ1-1; no definite D call. The CDR3 runs 15 residues. CDR1 and CDR2 from the germline V gene are MDHEN and SYDVKM. The V gene lost 2 bases and the J gene lost 10 bases, with 20 bases spanning the gap. CDR3 DNA sequence: TGTGCCAGCAGTTTAGCATCGGGAATGGCTGAAGGAGCTTTCTTT. It specifies CASSLASGMAEGAFF.

The chain employs TRBV20-1 and TRBJ2-7, with D perhaps matching TRBD2 (5 bases). The CDR3 runs 11 residues. The germline V gene encodes CDR1 DFQATT and CDR2 SNEGSKA (reference sequence). Trimming took 6 bases from V and 3 from J, leaving 9 bases between them. Written as DNA, the CDR3 is TGCAGTGCCCCCCGGGGCTACGAGCAGTACTTC. As protein: CSAPRGYEQYF.

V is TRBV11-2 and J is TRBJ2-7; D is unresolved. CDR1 and CDR2 (germline): SGHAT, FQNNGV. The V end was cut by 4 bases, the J end by 2 bases, with 12 bases between. The CDR3 extends over 14 amino acids. The chain's CDR3 is CASSSWDLAYEQYF. The DNA for the CDR3 is TGTGCCAGCAGCTCATGGGATTTGGCCTACGAGCAGTACTTC.

The CDR3: CASSHGQGEEKLFF. The CDR3 bases are TGTGCCAGCTCACATGGACAGGGAGAAGAAAAACTGTTTTTT. J is TRBJ1-4 and V is TRBV18; 8 bases align to TRBD1. The CDR3 has 14 residues. V shed 4 bases, J shed 8 bases, and the junction held 6 bases outside the gene matches. Per germline, CDR1 KGHSH and CDR2 LQKENI.

This rearrangement joins TRBV28 to TRBJ2-7; D is unresolved. The length of the CDR3 is 15 residues. Germline V CDR1 and CDR2: MDHEN, SYDVKM. V was trimmed by 5 bases and J by 0 bases, leaving 14 bases between them. CDR3: CASSVRSSSSYEQYF. The CDR3 DNA is TGTGCCAGCAGTGTTAGGAGCTCAAGCTCCTACGAGCAGTACTTC.

This rearrangement joins TRBV7-9 to TRBJ2-1, with D possibly TRBD1 on 5 matching bases. Trimming shortened V by 6 bases and J by 4 bases, and 19 bases separated the two germline ends. The CDR3 runs to 16 residues. Per germline, CDR1 SEHNR and CDR2 FQNEAQ (reference sequence). The CDR3 sequence: CASSSGPGRMYNEQFF. The CDR3 DNA reads as TGTGCCAGCAGTTCAGGGCCTGGACGGATGTACAATGAGCAGTTCTTC.

The rearrangement joins TRBV11-2 to TRBJ2-5; the D gene could be TRBD1 or TRBD2 (5 bases each). CDR3 size: 16 residues. Germline values: CDR1 SGHAT, CDR2 FQNNGV. V dropped 0 bases and J dropped 2 bases, with 13 bases sitting between them. The CDR3 bases are TGTGCCAGCAGCTTAGATCGAGGTGGGGGTCAAGAGACCCAGTACTTC. It translates to CASSLDRGGGQETQYF. The whole variable domain, filled in from reference TRBV11-2 and TRBJ2-5, reads EAGVAQSPRYKIIEKRQSVAFWCNPISGHATLYWYQQILGQGPKLLIQFQNNGVVDDSQLPKDRFSAERLKGVDSTLKIQPAKLEDSAVYLCASSLDRGGGQETQYFGPGTRLLVL.

This chain uses TRBV29-1 with TRBJ1-1; D is undetermined. The V gene lost 5 bases and the J gene lost 3 bases, with 13 bases spanning the gap. Per germline, CDR1 SQVTM and CDR2 ANQGSEA. The CDR3 spans 13 residues. CDR3 in amino acids: CSVIGIVHTEAFF. The CDR3 DNA follows: TGCAGCGTTATAGGGATCGTTCACACTGAAGCTTTCTTT.

This chain connects TRBV28 to TRBJ2-7, with TRBD1 as a possible D gene (5 bases). Germline V gene lookup returns CDR1 MDHEN and CDR2 SYDVKM. Trimming took off 6 bases at V and 3 bases at J, with 15 bases between the two ends. The CDR3 runs to 14 residues. The CDR3 sequence: CASSPRVLDYEQYF. CDR3 DNA sequence: TGTGCCAGCAGCCCCAGGGTTTTGGACTACGAGCAGTACTTC.

This clone came up once. V usage is TRBV6-1 and J usage is TRBJ2-7; D unresolved. The germline V gene has CDR1 MNHNS and CDR2 SASEGT. V gave up 2 bases and J gave up 3 bases, with 8 bases separating them. This CDR3 is built from 13 residues. CDR3 residues: CASSERPFYEQYF. The CDR3 DNA is TGTGCCAGCAGTGAACGCCCCTTCTACGAGCAGTACTTC.

By its share, this clone is medium-sized. The chain couples TRBV4-1 to TRBJ2-3, with a tentative D call TRBD1 (6 bases). The CDR3 is 13 amino acids. Germline V gives CDR1 MGHRA, CDR2 YSYEKL. With 0 bases removed from V and 10 bases from J, the gap between germline ends came to 11 bases. The CDR3 spells CASSQDGQRPQYF. The DNA for the CDR3 is TGCGCCAGCAGCCAAGATGGACAGCGGCCGCAGTATTTT.

V gene TRBV9 combines with J gene TRBJ1-1; D ambiguous. Germline V gene sequence: CDR1 SGDLS, CDR2 YYNGEE. Trimming took off 0 bases at V and 2 bases at J, with 5 bases between the two ends. The CDR3 has 13 residues. In DNA, the CDR3 is TGTGCCAGCAGCGTAGGGATAAACACTGAAGCTTTCTTT. It encodes CASSVGINTEAFF.

In the case of this clone: This sequence is one base from a far larger clone and is likely a read error. The rearrangement joins TRBV27 to TRBJ2-2, with a tentative D call TRBD2 (5 bases). Germline V gene sequence: CDR1 MNHEY, CDR2 SMNVEV (reference sequence). This CDR3 has 15 residues. DNA of the CDR3: TGTGCCAGCAGTTTGGAGGCTGGGAACGCCGGGGAGCTGTTTTTT. Its protein is CASSLEAGNAGELFF.

The chain links TRBV27 to TRBJ2-7; D is unclear. Germline CDR1 is MNHEY and CDR2 is SMNVEV (reference sequence). The CDR3 loop spans 15 amino acids. Trimming removed 4 bases from V and 2 bases from J, with 15 bases in between. The CDR3 reads CASSSSLGNPYEQYF. The CDR3 bases are TGTGCCAGCAGTTCTTCACTGGGTAATCCCTACGAGCAGTACTTC.

V and J are TRBV27 and TRBJ1-5, with D unresolved. This CDR3 comprises 13 residues. The germline V gene has CDR1 MNHEY and CDR2 SMNVEV (reference sequence). Trimming cost V 2 bases and J 6 bases, with 8 bases left between them. CDR3 nucleotides: TGTGCCAGCAGTTTAGCAGGTAGTCAGCCCCAGCATTTT. Translated, it gives CASSLAGSQPQHF.

This chain links TRBV9 with TRBJ2-7; possibly TRBD1 or TRBD2 for D (7 bases each). V was clipped by 3 bases and J by 3 bases, with 16 bases between them. The CDR3 covers 15 residues. Germline values: CDR1 SGDLS, CDR2 YYNGEE. CDR3 residues: CASSEGGTASYEQYF. The CDR3 region has the DNA TGTGCCAGCAGCGAGGGGGGGACAGCGAGCTACGAGCAGTACTTC.

The chain combines TRBV2 with TRBJ1-1, with D unresolved. Looked up from germline, CDR1 is SNHLY and CDR2 is FYNNEI. V gave up 8 bases and J gave up 7 bases, with 14 bases separating them. The CDR3 loop spans 12 amino acids. The CDR3 reads CASDEWNHEAFF. The CDR3 coding sequence is TGTGCCAGCGATGAGTGGAATCATGAAGCTTTCTTT.

In its sample, this clone was seen a few times. The chain joins TRBV11-2 to TRBJ1-1; D gene unclear. This CDR3 region has 12 residues. V shed 1 base and J shed 8 bases, with 8 bases lying between them. The V gene's germline CDR1 is SGHAT and CDR2 FQNNGV. The CDR3 region has the DNA TGTGCCAGCAGCTTAGTTGACGCCGAAGCTTTCTTT. Translation gives CASSLVDAEAFF.

This clone showed up just a few times. The rearrangement links TRBV4-1 to TRBJ2-6; the D is unclear. V was shortened by 3 bases and J by 0 bases, with 6 bases between the two germline ends. CDR1 is MGHRA and CDR2 is YSYEKL in the germline V gene. The CDR3 runs 15 residues. The CDR3 loop is CASSQASSGANVLTF. The CDR3, as DNA: TGCGCCAGCAGCCAGGCGAGCTCTGGGGCCAACGTCCTGACTTTC.

This rearrangement joins TRBV5-1 to TRBJ2-5; TRBD1 is a possible D gene (5 bases). V lost 2 bases to trimming and J lost 3 bases, with 14 bases between them. The germline gives CDR1 SGHRS, CDR2 YFSETQ. This CDR3 has 15 amino acids. This chain's CDR3 is CASSFETVAEETQYF. CDR3 in DNA: TGCGCCAGCAGCTTCGAGACAGTAGCCGAAGAGACCCAGTACTTC.

This clone has only one observation. V and J are TRBV7-9 and TRBJ1-4; 9 nucleotides agree with TRBD1. Germline CDR1 is SEHNR and CDR2 is FQNEAQ (reference sequence). J gave up 7 bases and V 5 bases, and 8 bases lay outside the gene matches. There are 15 residues in the CDR3. CDR3 nucleotides: TGTGCCAGCAGCCCGTGGACAGGGGAGGGTGAAAAACTGTTTTTT. Protein product: CASSPWTGEGEKLFF.

The chain employs TRBV9 and TRBJ2-5; 8 bases are shared with TRBD2. The CDR3 covers 18 residues. J was trimmed by 5 bases and V by 0 bases; bases with no gene match: 15. The germline V gene has CDR1 SGDLS and CDR2 YYNGEE. The CDR3 nucleotides are TGTGCCAGCAGCGTAGAAGGTTGGGGTAGCGGGGATCGGGAGACCCAGTACTTC. Translated: CASSVEGWGSGDRETQYF.

This chain connects TRBV15 to TRBJ2-5; D remains ambiguous. Germline CDR1 LNHNV, CDR2 YYDKDF (reference sequence). The CDR3 has 13 amino acids. The V end lost 5 bases, the J end lost 5 bases, and 12 bases lay between the germline ends. The CDR3 protein is CATSATAGETQYF. CDR3 bases: TGTGCCACCAGCGCCACGGCTGGGGAGACCCAGTACTTC.

The V call is TRBV2, the J call TRBJ2-3; a possible D gene is TRBD2 (6 bases). Germline V lookup: CDR1 SNHLY, CDR2 FYNNEI. This CDR3 is built from 14 residues. V shed 3 bases and J shed 5 bases, with 12 bases lying between them. The CDR3 DNA follows: TGTGCCAGCAGTGAGGAGGGGCTGGGAGATACGCAGTATTTT. Translation gives CASSEEGLGDTQYF.

This chain connects TRBV6-6 to TRBJ2-1, with D tentatively TRBD2 (6 bases). Germline CDR1 MNHNY, CDR2 SVGAGI (reference sequence). Trimming removed 6 bases from V and 7 bases from J, with 7 bases in between. The CDR3 loop spans 11 amino acids. The CDR3 loop reads CASRLANEQFF. Here the CDR3 DNA reads TGTGCCAGCAGACTAGCTAATGAGCAGTTCTTC.

This sequence joins TRBV18 and TRBJ2-7; 9 bases map to TRBD1. The J segment lost 3 bases and the V segment lost 3 bases, leaving 3 bases of the junction unmatched. This CDR3 has 14 residues. Per the germline V gene, CDR1 is KGHSH and CDR2 is LQKENI. The CDR3 spells CASSPGTGYYEQYF. Written as DNA, the CDR3 is TGTGCCAGCTCACCCGGGACAGGGTACTACGAGCAGTACTTC.